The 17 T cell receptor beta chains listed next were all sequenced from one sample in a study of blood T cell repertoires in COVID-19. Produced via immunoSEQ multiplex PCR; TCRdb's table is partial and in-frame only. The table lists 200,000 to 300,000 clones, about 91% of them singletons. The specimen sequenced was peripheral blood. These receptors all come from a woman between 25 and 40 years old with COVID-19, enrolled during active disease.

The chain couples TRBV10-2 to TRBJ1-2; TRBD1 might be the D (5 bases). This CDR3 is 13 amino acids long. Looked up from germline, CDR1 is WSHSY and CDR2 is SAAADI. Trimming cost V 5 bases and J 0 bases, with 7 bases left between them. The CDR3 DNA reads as TGCGCCAGCAGTAAACAGGCTAACTATGGCTACACCTTC. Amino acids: CASSKQANYGYTF.

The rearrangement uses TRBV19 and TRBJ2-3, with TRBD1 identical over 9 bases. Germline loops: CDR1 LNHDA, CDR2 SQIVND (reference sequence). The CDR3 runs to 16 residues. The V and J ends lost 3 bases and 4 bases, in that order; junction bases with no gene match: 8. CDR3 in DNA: TGTGCCAGTAGTATGACCGGGACAGGGTTCCCAGATACGCAGTATTTT. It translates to CASSMTGTGFPDTQYF.

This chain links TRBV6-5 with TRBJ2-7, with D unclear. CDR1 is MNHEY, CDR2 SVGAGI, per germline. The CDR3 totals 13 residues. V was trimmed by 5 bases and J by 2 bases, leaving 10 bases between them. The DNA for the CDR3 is TGTGCCAGCAGTACAGATACTCCCTACGAGCAGTACTTC. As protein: CASSTDTPYEQYF.

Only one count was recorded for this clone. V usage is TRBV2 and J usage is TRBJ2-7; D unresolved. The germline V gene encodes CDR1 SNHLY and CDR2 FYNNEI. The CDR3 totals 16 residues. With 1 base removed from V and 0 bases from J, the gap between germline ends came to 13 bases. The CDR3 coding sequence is TGTGCCAGCAGTGAAGGGGCCCCTGGGCGCTCCTACGAGCAGTACGTC. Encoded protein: CASSEGAPGRSYEQYV.

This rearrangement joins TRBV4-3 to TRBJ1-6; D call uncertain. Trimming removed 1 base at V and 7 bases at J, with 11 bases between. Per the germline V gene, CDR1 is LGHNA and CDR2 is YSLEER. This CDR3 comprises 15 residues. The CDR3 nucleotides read TGCGCCAGCAGCCAAGGGCCACCAATCAATTCACCCCTCCACTTT. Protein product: CASSQGPPINSPLHF.

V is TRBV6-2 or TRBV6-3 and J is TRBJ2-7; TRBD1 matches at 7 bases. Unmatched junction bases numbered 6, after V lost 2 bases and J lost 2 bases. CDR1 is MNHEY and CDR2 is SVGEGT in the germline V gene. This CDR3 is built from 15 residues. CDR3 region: CASSYPGDSAYEQYF. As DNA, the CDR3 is TGTGCCAGCAGTTACCCCGGGGACAGTGCCTACGAGCAGTACTTC.

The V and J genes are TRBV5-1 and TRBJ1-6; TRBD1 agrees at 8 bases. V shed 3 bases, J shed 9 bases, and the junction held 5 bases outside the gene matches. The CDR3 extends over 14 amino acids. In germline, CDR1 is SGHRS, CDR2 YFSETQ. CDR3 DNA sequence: TGCGCCAGCAGCTCGGACAGGGAGGGTTCACCCCTCCACTTT. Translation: CASSSDREGSPLHF.

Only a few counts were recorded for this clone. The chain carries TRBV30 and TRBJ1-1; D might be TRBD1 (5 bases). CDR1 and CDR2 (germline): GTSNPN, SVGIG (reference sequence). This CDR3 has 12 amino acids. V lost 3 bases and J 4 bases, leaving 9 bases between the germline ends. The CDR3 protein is CAWSKGPTEAFF. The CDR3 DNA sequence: TGTGCCTGGAGCAAGGGGCCCACTGAAGCTTTCTTT. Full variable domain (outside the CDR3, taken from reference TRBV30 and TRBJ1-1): SQTIHQWPATLVQPVGSPLSLECTVEGTSNPNLYWYRQAAGRGLQLLFYSVGIGQISSEVPQNLSASRPQDRQFILSSKKLLLSDSGFYLCAWSKGPTEAFFGQGTRLTVV.

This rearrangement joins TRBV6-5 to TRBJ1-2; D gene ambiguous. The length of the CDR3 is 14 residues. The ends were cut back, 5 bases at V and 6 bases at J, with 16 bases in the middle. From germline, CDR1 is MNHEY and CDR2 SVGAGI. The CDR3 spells CASSPTGEGHGYTF. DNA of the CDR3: TGTGCCAGCAGTCCCACCGGGGAAGGGCATGGCTACACCTTC.

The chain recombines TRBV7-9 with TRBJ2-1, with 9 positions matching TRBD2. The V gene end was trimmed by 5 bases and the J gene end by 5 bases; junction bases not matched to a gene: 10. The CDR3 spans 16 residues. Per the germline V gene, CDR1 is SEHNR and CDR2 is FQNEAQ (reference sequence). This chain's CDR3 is CASSRPSGRPNNEQFF. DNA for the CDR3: TGTGCCAGCAGCCGACCGAGCGGGAGGCCGAACAATGAGCAGTTCTTC.

The DNA for the CDR3 is TGTGCCAGCTCAGTCAGCGGGGGGGGCACAGATACGCAGTATTTT. Its translation: CASSVSGGGTDTQYF. The V call is TRBV18, the J call TRBJ2-3, with 10 bases aligning to TRBD2. The CDR3 length is 15 residues. V lost 5 bases and J lost 1; bases outside the gene matches: 3. CDR1 is KGHSH, CDR2 LQKENI, per germline.

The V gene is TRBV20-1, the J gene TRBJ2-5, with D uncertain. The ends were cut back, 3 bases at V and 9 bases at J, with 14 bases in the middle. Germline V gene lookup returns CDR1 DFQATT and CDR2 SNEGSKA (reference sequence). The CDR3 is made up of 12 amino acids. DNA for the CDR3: TGCAGTGCTAGTCGGTTCGCCGAGGCCCAGTACTTC. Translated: CSASRFAEAQYF.

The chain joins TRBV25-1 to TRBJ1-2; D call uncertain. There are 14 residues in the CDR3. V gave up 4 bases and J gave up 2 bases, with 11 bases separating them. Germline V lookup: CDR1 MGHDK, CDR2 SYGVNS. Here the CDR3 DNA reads TGTGCCAGCAGTGGCGGGGAAAGGAACTATGGCTACACCTTC. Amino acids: CASSGGERNYGYTF.

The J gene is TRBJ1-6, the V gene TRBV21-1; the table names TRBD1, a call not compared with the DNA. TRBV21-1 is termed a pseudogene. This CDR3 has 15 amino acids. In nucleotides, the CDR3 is TGTGCCAGCAGCAAAGGACAGACTTATAATTCACCCCTCCACTTT. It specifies CASSKGQTYNSPLHF.

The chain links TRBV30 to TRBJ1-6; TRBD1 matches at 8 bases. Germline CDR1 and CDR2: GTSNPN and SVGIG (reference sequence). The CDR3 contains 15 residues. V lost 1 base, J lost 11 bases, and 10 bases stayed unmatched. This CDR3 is CAWSALTGAGTPLHF. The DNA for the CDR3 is TGTGCCTGGAGTGCATTGACAGGGGCTGGGACACCCCTCCACTTT.

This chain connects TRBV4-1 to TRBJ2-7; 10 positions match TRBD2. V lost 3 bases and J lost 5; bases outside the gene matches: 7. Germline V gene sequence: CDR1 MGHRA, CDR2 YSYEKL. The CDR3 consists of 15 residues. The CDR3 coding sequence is TGCGCCAGCAGCCAGGCCCCGGGACTAGCGAACGAGCAGTACTTC. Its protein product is CASSQAPGLANEQYF.

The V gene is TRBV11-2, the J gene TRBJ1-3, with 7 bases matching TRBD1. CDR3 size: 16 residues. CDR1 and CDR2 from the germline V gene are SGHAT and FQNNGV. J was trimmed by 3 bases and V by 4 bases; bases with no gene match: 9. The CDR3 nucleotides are TGTGCCAGCAGCTCCCCGGACAGGCGGGGTGGAAACACCATATATTTT. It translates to CASSSPDRRGGNTIYF.